These 6 T cell receptor beta chains were sequenced from one sample in a study of T cells of healthy individuals. TCRdb processed the 5' RACE reads anew with MiXCR; each CDR3 protein has one entry. Among around 53,000 distinct CDR3 sequences, approximately 15% were seen once, and the ten largest hold roughly a sixth. These receptors were collected from a human donor in good health.

The V call is TRBV9, the J call TRBJ2-5; the D gene is possibly TRBD1 (6 bases). The germline V gene encodes CDR1 SGDLS and CDR2 YYNGEE. With 3 bases removed from V and 3 bases from J, the gap between germline ends came to 9 bases. The CDR3 has 13 residues. The CDR3 here is CASSGNREETQYF. Written as DNA, the CDR3 is TGTGCCAGCAGCGGCAACAGGGAAGAGACCCAGTACTTC.

Ten or more counts support this clonotype. V gene TRBV20-1 combines with J gene TRBJ2-2; tentative D call: TRBD2 (6 bases). The CDR3 runs to 14 residues. Germline V gives CDR1 DFQATT, CDR2 SNEGSKA (reference sequence). Trimming took 4 bases from V and 4 from J, leaving 13 bases between them. The DNA of the CDR3 is TGCAGTGCTATAGAGACTAGGGTCACCGGGGAGCTGTTTTTT. The encoded protein is CSAIETRVTGELFF.

This clonotype was counted many times. This rearrangement joins TRBV5-1 to TRBJ2-3; maybe TRBD2 (5 bases). Trimming cost V 7 bases and J 5 bases, with 11 bases left between them. The V gene's germline CDR1 is SGHRS and CDR2 YFSETQ. The CDR3 has 12 residues. The CDR3 nucleotides are TGCGCCAGCTCCACCCGGGGAGATACGCAGTATTTT. Amino acid sequence: CASSTRGDTQYF.

This clonotype has at least ten counts. V usage is TRBV6-4 and J usage is TRBJ2-2; TRBD1 agrees at 9 bases. J was trimmed by 4 bases and V by 5 bases; bases with no gene match: 14. Germline V lookup: CDR1 MRHNA, CDR2 SNTAGT. This CDR3 has 18 amino acids. As DNA, the CDR3 is TGTGCCAGCAGTAGAAGAACAGGGGGCCCGAGTAGCACCGGGGAGCTGTTTTTT. It translates to CASSRRTGGPSSTGELFF.

In this sample, this clonotype turned up many times. The rearrangement uses TRBV19 and TRBJ2-5, with 7 nucleotides matching TRBD1. Per germline, CDR1 LNHDA and CDR2 SQIVND (reference sequence). The CDR3 is 14 residues long. Losses at the gene ends were 3 bases for V and 1 base for J; bases not matched to a gene: 2. The CDR3 nucleotides are TGTGCCAGTAGTATTGGGGACAGCCAAGAGACCCAGTACTTC. Residues: CASSIGDSQETQYF. Filled out from reference TRBV19 and TRBJ2-5, the complete variable domain reads DGGITQSPKYLFRKEGQNVTLSCEQNLNHDAMYWYRQDPGQGLRLIYYSQIVNDFQKGDIAEGYSVSREKKESFPLTVTSAQKNPTAFYLCASSIGDSQETQYFGPGTRLLVL.

The rearrangement joins TRBV6-6 to TRBJ2-5; 9 bases fit TRBD2. This CDR3 comprises 17 residues. Germline lookup yields CDR1 MNHNY and CDR2 SVGAGI (reference sequence). V lost 5 bases, J lost 2 bases, and 12 bases stayed unmatched. The DNA of the CDR3 is TGTGCCAGCAGTCCTACTCGACTAGCGGAGGGGCAAGAGACCCAGTACTTC. Amino acids: CASSPTRLAEGQETQYF.